This T cell receptor (beta chain) was captured in a study of T cell changes during pregnancy in multiple sclerosis. Sequencing used immunoSEQ multiplex PCR; TCRdb keeps in-frame clones, though not all of them. Of around 74,000 clones detected, about 88% appear once; the ten largest clones hold 3% to 3.5%. Trimming pared 2 bases from V and 0 bases from J, leaving 10 bases between. Germline CDR1 is SGHVS and CDR2 is FQNEAQ. CDR3 size: 15 residues. The sequence derives from a female donor with multiple sclerosis, enrolled in a pregnancy study. The material was peripheral blood, obtained before pregnancy. The rearrangement uses TRBV7-8 and TRBJ1-2; possibly TRBD1 for D (6 bases). The CDR3 sequence is CASSLRQAANYGYTF. The CDR3 coding sequence is TGTGCCAGCAGCTTAAGACAGGCAGCTAACTATGGCTACACCTTC.